The entry below gives a single TCR beta chain sequence along with its context. This sample is part of a study of patients and donors after allogeneic stem cell transplantation. V was clipped by 4 bases and J by 5 bases; unmatched bases: 5. CDR1 and CDR2 from the germline V gene are SGHDN and FVKESK. The CDR3 sequence is 14 residues long. TCRdb re-derived calls from the RT-PCR reads in MiXCR, one entry per CDR3 protein. The sample shows approximately 200,000 distinct CDR3 sequences, 41% of them seen only once. The chain employs TRBV14 and TRBJ1-5; TRBD1 matches at 7 bases. Source material: blood, either unsorted or a sorted T cell fraction (not recorded which). This receptor was identified in a human donor who was either an allogeneic HSCT recipient or a stem cell or donor lymphocyte infusion donor (not recorded which). It is not recorded whose cells these are; they may come from a transplant donor. In DNA, the CDR3 is TGTGCCAGCAGCCCGACAGGGTTGGATCAGCCCCAGCATTTT. As protein: CASSPTGLDQPQHF. The whole variable domain, filled in from reference TRBV14 and TRBJ1-5, reads EAGVTQFPSHSVIEKGQTVTLRCDPISGHDNLYWYRRVMGKEIKFLLHFVKESKQDESGMPNNRFLAERTGGTYSTLKVQPAELEDSGVYFCASSPTGLDQPQHFGDGTRLSIL.